The T cell receptor (beta chain) under discussion was sequenced for a study of identical twins. The study's findings and limits: Carriage of fewer insertions was seen in abundant cord blood beta clonotypes, whereas memory repertoires showed none.

This CDR3 is 15 amino acids long. The germline V gene encodes CDR1 SGDLS and CDR2 YYNGEE. With 2 bases clipped from V and 5 bases from J, the junction kept 9 bases outside the gene matches. Remarks on this clonotype: The antigen is not known.

TCRdb re-called the 5' RACE reads through MiXCR, storing one row per CDR3 protein. The table lists about 730,000 distinct CDR3 sequences, 20% to 25% of them singletons, with 4.3% in the top ten. These data were also reused for a study on T cells expressing NK-cell markers. That source notes: The CD3+CD56-NKG2C+ fraction of a handful of donors was also led by these clonotypes.

Sequences were obtained from PBMCs. This chain connects TRBV9 to TRBJ2-7; TRBD1 aligns across 8 bases. The receptor comes from a woman aged 18-29 years in good health. CDR3 amino acids: CASSVGQAVGHEQYF. The CDR3 coding sequence is TGTGCCAGCAGCGTGGGACAGGCGGTGGGCCACGAGCAGTACTTC.